This T cell receptor (beta chain) was found in a study of blood T cells in healthy people across ages. Sample-barcoded 5' priming and a J-beta primer mix drove a second PCR of about 6 to 12 cycles. TCRdb recomputed calls from the 5' RACE reads with MiXCR, one row per CDR3 protein. Of over 500,000 distinct CDR3 sequences listed, about 51% are singletons. Germline CDR1 reads MNHEY; CDR2 reads SMNVEV (reference sequence). Germline trimming cut 6 bases from V and 0 bases from J; bases unmatched to any gene: 7. This CDR3 comprises 15 residues. This sequence was found in a woman aged 80 or over in good health. The rearrangement links TRBV27 to TRBJ2-5, with 7 nucleotides matching TRBD1. Specimen: blood. CDR3 DNA: TGTGCCAGCAGCCGGACAGGTTGGAACCAAGAGACCCAGTACTTC. Its protein is CASSRTGWNQETQYF.